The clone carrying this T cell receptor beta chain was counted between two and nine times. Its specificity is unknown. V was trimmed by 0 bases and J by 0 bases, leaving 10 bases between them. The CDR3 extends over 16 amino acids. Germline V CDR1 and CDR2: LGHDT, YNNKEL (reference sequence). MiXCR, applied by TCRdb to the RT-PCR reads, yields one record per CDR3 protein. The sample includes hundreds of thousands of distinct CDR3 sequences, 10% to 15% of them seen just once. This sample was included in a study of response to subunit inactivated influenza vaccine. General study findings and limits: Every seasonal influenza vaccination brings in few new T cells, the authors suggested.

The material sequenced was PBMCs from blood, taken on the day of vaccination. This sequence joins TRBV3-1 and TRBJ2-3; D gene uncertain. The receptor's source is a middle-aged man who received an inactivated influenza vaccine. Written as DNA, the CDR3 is TGTGCCAGCAGCCAAGATGGCAGCACTAGCACAGATACGCAGTATTTT. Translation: CASSQDGSTSTDTQYF.